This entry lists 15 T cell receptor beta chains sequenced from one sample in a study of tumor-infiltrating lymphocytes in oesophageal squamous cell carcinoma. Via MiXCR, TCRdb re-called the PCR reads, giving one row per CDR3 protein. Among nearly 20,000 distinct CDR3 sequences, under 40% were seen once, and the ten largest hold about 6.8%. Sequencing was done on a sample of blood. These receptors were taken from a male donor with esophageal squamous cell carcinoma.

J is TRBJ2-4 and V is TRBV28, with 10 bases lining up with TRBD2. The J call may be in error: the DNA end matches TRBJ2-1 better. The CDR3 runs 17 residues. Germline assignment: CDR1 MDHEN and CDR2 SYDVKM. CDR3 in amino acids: CASSFRLTSGIFNEQFF. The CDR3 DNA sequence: TGTGCCAGCAGTTTCAGGCTAACTAGCGGGATTTTCAATGAGCAGTTCTTC.

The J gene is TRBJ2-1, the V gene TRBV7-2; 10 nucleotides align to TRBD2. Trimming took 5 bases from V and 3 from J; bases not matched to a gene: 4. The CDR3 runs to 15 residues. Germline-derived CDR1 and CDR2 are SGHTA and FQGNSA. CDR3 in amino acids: CASSDTSGNYNEQFF. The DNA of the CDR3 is TGTGCCAGCAGCGATACTAGCGGGAACTACAATGAGCAGTTCTTC.

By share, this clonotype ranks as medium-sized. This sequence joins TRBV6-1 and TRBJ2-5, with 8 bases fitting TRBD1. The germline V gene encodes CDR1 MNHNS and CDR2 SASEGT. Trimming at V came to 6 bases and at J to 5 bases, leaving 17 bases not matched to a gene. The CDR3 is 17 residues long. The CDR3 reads CASRALTGQGLGETQYF. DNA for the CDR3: TGTGCCAGCAGAGCATTGACAGGACAGGGCTTAGGGGAGACCCAGTACTTC.

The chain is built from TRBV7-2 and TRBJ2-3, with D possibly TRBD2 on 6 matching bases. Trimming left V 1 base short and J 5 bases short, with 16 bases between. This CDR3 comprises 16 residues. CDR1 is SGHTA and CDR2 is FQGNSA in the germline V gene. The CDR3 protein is CASSLVAFQGGDTQYF. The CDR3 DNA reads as TGTGCCAGCAGCTTAGTGGCCTTTCAGGGAGGAGATACGCAGTATTTT.

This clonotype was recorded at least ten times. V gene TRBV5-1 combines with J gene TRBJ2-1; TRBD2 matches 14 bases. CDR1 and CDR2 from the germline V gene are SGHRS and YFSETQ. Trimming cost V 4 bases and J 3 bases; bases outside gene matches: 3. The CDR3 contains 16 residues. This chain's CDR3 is CASSGTSGRGYNEQFF. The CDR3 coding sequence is TGCGCCAGCAGCGGGACTAGCGGGAGAGGCTACAATGAGCAGTTCTTC.

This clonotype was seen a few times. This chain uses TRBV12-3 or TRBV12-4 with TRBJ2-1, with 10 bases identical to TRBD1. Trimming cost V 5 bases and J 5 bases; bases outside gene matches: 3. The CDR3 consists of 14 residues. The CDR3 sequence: CASSRGTGDNEQFF. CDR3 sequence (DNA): TGTGCCAGCAGTCGCGGGACAGGGGACAATGAGCAGTTCTTC.

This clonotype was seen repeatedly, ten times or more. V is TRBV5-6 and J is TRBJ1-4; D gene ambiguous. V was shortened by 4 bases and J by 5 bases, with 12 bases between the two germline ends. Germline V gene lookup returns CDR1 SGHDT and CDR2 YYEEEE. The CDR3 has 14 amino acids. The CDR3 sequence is CASSKGKGNEKLFF. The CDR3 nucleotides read TGTGCCAGCAGCAAAGGCAAAGGGAATGAAAAACTGTTTTTT. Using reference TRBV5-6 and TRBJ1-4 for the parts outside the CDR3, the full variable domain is DAGVTQSPTHLIKTRGQQVTLRCSPKSGHDTVSWYQQALGQGPQFIFQYYEEEERQRGNFPDRFSGHQFPNYSSELNVNALLLGDSALYLCASSKGKGNEKLFFGSGTQLSVL.

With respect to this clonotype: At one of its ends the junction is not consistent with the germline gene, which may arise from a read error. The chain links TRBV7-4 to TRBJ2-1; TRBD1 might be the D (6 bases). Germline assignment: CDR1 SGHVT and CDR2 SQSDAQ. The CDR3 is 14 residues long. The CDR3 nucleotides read TGTGCCAGCAGCTTAGGACAGGTCGGGTCACCCCTCCACTTC. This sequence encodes CASSLGQVGSPLHF. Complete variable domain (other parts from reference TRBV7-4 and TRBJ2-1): GAGVSQSPRYKVAKRGRDVALRCDSISGHVTLYWYRQTLGQGSEVLTYSQSDAQRDKSGRPSGRFSAERPERSVSTLKIQRTEQGDSAVYLCASSLGQVGSPLHFGPGTRLTVL.

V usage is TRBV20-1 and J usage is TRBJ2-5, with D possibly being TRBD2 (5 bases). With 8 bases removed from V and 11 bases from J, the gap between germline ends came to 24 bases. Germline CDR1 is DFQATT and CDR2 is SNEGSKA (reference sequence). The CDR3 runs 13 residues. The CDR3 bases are TGCAGTCCTCTGCGGGCGGCCTACAATGAGCAGTACTTC. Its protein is CSPLRAAYNEQYF.

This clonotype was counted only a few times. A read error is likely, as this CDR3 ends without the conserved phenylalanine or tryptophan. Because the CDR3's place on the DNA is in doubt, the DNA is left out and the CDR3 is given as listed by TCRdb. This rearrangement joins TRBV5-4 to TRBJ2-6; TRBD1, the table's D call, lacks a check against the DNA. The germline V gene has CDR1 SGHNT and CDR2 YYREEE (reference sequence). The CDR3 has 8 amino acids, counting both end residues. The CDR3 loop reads CASSLGGT.

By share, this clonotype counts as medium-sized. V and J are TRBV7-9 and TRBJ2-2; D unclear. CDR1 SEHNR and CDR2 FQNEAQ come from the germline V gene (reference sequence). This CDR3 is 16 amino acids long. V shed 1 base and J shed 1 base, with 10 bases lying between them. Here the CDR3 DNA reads TGTGCCAGCAGCTTAGAGTTAGGCGTGAACACCGGGGAGCTGTTTTTT. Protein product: CASSLELGVNTGELFF.

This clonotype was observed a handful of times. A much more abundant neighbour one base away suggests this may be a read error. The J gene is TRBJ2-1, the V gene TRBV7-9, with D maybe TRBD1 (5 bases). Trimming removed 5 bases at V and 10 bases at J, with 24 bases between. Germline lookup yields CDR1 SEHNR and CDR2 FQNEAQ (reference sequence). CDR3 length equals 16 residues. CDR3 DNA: TGTGCCAGCAGCCCCCGCAGGCTCGACAGATCCTACGAGCAGTTCTTC. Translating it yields CASSPRRLDRSYEQFF.

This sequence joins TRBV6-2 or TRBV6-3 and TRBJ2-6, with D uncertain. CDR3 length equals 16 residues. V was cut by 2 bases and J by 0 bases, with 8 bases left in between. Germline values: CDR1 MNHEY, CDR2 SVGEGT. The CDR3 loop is CASSYGPNSGANVLTF. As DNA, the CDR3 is TGTGCCAGCAGTTACGGACCGAACTCTGGGGCCAACGTCCTGACTTTC.

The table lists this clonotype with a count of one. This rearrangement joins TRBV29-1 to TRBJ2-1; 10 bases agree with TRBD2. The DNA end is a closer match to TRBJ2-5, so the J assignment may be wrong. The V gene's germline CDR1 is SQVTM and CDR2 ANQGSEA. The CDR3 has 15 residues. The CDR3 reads CSVVLAGAPRETQYF. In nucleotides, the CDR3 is TGCAGCGTTGTTCTAGCGGGGGCCCCACGAGAGACCCAGTACTTC.

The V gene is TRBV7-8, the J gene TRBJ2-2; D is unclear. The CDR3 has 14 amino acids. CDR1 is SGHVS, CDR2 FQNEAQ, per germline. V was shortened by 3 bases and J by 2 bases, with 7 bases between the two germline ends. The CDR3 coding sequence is TGTGCCAGCAGCTTCGTCCCTAACACCGGGGAGCTGTTTTTT. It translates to CASSFVPNTGELFF.